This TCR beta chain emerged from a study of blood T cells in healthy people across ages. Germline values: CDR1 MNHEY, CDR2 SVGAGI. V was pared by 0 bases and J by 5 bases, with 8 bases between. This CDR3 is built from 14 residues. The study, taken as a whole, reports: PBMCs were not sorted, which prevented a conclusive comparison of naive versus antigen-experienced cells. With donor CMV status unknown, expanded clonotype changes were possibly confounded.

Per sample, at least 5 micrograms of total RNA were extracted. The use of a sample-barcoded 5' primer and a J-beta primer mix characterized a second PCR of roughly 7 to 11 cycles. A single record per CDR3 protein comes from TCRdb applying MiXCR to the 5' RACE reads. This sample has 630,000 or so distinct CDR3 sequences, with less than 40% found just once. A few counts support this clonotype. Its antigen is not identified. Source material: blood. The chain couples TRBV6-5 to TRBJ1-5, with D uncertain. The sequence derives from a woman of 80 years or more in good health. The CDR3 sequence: CASSYSTQDQPQHF. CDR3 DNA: TGTGCCAGCAGTTACTCGACCCAGGATCAGCCCCAGCATTTT.